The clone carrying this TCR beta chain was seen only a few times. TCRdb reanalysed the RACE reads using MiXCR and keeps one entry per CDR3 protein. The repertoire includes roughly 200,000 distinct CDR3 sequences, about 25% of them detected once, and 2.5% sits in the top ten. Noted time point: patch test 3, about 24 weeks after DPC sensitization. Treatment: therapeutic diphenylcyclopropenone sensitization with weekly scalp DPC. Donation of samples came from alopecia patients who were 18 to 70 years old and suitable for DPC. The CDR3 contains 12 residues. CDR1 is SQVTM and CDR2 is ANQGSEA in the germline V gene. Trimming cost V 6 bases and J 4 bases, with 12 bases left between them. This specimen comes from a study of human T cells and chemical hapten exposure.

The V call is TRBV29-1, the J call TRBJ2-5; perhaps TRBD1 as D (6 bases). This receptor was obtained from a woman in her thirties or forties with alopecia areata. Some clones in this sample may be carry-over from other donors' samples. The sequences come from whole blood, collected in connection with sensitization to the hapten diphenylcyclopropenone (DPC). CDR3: CSVIWGRETQYF. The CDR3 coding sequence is TGCAGCGTCATTTGGGGGCGAGAGACCCAGTACTTC.